This T cell receptor beta chain derives from a study of monozygotic twins with inflammatory bowel disease. The CDR3 spans 14 residues. From germline, CDR1 is SNHLY and CDR2 FYNNEI. TCRdb reanalyzed the 5' RACE reads, giving one entry per CDR3 protein sequence and no DNA. The ten top clones account for about 5%, within a sample of about 300,000 distinct CDR3 sequences. Blood (2.5 ml) was collected from every donor individually. Sequencing was done on a sample of blood. This clonotype was sampled from a human donor with ulcerative colitis or Crohn's disease, or a healthy co-twin of an affected twin (not recorded which). V is TRBV2 and J is TRBJ2-3. CDR3 sequence reads: CASSEWLSTDTQYF.